This TCR beta chain was captured in a study of blood T cell repertoires in COVID-19. At the level of the study: Samples came from the United States, Italy and Spain, spanning acute and convalescent COVID-19. T cells, B-cell-depleted T cells, or PBMCs supplied cDNA or gDNA.

Original analysis: Amplification from reference gene primers served as the basis for estimated nucleated cell counts. Profiled with immunoSEQ multiplex PCR; TCRdb holds only in-frame clones, not every one. The V and J calls and clone size come from that table; D and trimming were worked out from the DNA. The table includes 200,000 to 300,000 clones, about 88% detected once. The CDR3 has 15 amino acids. V lost 5 bases to trimming and J lost 5 bases; unmatched junction nucleotides: 8. Germline CDR1 and CDR2: SQVTM and ANQGSEA. The receptor was derived from a man between 60 and 75 years old who had recovered from COVID-19. Source material: peripheral blood. The gene calls are TRBV29-1 and TRBJ2-2, with TRBD2 matching 10 bases. CDR3 nucleotide sequence: TGCAGCGTTCACGAGGCACTAGCGGGGACCGGGGAGCTGTTTTTT. This translates into CSVHEALAGTGELFF.